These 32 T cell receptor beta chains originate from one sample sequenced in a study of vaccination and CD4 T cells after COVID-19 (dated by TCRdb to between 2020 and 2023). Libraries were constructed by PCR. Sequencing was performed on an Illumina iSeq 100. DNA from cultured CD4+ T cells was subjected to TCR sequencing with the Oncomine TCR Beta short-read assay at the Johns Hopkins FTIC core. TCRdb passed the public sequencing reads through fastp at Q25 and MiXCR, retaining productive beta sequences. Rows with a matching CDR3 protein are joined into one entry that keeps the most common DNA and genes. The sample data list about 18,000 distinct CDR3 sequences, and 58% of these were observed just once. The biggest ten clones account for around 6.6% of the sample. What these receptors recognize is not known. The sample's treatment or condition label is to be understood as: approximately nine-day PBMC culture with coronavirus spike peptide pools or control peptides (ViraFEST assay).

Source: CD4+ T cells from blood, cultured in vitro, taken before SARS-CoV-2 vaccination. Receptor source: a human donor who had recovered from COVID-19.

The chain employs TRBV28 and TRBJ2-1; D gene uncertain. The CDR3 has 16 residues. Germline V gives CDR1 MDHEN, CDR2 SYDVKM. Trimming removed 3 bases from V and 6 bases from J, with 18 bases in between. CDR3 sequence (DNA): TGTGCCAGCAGTTTGTTAGTCTGGACCCGAGGCAATGAGCAGTTCTTC. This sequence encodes CASSLLVWTRGNEQFF.

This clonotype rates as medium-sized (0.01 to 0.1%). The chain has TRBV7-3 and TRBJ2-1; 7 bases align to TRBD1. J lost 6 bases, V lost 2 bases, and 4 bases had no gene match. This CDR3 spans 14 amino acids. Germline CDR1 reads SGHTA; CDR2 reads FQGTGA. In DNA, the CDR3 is TGTGCCAGCAGCTTACTAAACAGGGGCAATGAGCAGTTCTTC. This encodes CASSLLNRGNEQFF.

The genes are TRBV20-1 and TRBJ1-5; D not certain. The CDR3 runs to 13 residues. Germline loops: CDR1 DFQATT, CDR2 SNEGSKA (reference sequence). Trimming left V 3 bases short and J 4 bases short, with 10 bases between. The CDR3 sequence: CSASRLGNQPQHF. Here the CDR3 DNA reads TGCAGTGCTAGCCGGTTGGGGAATCAGCCCCAGCATTTT.

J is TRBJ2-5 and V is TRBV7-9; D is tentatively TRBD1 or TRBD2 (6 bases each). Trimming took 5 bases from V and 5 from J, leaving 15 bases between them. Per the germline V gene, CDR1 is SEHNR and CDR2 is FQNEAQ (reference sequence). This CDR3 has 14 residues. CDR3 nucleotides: TGTGCCAGCAGCCGCCCTAAGGGGGGCGAGACCCAGTACTTC. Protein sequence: CASSRPKGGETQYF.

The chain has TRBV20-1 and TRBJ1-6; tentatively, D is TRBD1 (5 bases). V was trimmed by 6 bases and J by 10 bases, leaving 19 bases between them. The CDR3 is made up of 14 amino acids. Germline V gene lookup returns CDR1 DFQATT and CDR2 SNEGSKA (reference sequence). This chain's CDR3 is CSAERRGQESPLHF. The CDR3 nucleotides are TGCAGTGCCGAAAGGCGGGGCCAGGAATCACCCCTCCACTTT.

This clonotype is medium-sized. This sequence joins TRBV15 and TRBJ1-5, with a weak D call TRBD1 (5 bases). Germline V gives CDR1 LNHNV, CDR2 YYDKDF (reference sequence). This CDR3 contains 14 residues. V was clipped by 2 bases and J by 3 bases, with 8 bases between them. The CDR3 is CATSRNRNNQPQHF. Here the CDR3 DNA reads TGTGCCACCAGCAGAAACAGGAACAATCAGCCCCAGCATTTT.

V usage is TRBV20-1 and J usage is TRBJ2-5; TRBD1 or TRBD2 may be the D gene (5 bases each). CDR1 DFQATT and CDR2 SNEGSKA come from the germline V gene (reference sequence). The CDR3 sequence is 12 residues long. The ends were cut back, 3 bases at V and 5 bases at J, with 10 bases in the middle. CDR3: CSARIEGETQYF. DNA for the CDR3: TGCAGTGCTAGGATAGAGGGGGAGACCCAGTACTTC.

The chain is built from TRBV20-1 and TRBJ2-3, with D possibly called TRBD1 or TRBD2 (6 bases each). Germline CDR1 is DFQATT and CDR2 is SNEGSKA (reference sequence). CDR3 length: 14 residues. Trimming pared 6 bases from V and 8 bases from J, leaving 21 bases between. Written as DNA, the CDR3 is TGCAGTGCCCAAAAACCGGGAGAAGGGGGTACGCAGTATTTT. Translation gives CSAQKPGEGGTQYF.

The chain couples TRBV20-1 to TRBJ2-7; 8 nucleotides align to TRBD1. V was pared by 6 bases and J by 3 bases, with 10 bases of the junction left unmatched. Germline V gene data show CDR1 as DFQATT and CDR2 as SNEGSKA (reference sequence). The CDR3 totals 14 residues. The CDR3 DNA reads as TGCAGTGCCAGATTGGGACAGGTCGGCTACGAGCAGTACTTC. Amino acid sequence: CSARLGQVGYEQYF.

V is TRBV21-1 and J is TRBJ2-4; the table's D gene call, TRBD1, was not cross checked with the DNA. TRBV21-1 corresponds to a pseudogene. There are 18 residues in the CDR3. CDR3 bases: TGTGCCAGCAGCCGTGGACAGGGGGGAACCCTAGCCAAAAACATTCAGTACTTC. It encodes CASSRGQGGTLAKNIQYF.

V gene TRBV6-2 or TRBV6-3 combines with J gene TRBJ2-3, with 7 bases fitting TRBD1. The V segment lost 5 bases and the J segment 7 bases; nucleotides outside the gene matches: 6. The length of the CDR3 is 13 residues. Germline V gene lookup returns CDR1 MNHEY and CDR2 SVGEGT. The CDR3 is CASSRQGSNTQYF. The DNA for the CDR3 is TGTGCCAGCAGTAGACAGGGTTCTAATACGCAGTATTTT.

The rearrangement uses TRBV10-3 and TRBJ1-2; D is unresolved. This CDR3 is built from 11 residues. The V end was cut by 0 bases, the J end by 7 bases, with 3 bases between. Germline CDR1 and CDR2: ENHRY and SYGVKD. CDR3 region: CAISESRGYTF. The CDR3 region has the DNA TGTGCCATCAGTGAGTCCCGTGGCTACACCTTC.

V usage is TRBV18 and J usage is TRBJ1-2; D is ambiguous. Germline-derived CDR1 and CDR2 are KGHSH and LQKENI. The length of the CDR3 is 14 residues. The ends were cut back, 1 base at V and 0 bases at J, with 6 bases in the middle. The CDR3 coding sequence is TGTGCCAGCTCACCACTACAGTCTAACTATGGCTACACCTTC. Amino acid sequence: CASSPLQSNYGYTF.

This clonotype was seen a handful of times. The CDR3, as DNA: TGTGCCAGCAGAAGCGGGAGTGATGAGACCCAGTACTTC. Amino acids: CASRSGSDETQYF. This chain connects TRBV12-3 or TRBV12-4 to TRBJ2-5, with TRBD2 identical over 8 bases. The CDR3 is made up of 13 amino acids. V was pared by 6 bases and J by 5 bases, with 5 bases of the junction left unmatched.

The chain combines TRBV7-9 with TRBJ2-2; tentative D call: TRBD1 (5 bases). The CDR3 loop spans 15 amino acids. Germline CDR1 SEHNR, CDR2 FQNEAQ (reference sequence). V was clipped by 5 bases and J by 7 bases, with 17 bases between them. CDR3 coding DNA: TGTGCCAGCAGCCGGCAGGGAAGGATCATCGGGGAGCTGTTTTTT. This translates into CASSRQGRIIGELFF. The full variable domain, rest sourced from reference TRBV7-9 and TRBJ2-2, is DTGVSQNPRHKITKRGQNVTFRCDPISEHNRLYWYRQTLGQGPEFLTYFQNEAQLEKSRLLSDRFSAERPKGSFSTLEIQRTEQGDSAMYLCASSRQGRIIGELFFGEGSRLTVL.

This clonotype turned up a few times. This CDR3 reads CASSLGLGQPQHF. The CDR3 nucleotides read TGTGCCAGCAGCCTTGGATTGGGTCAGCCCCAGCATTTT. This rearrangement joins TRBV5-4 to TRBJ1-5; D gene ambiguous. V was trimmed by 4 bases and J by 6 bases, leaving 11 bases between them. Germline V gene data show CDR1 as SGHNT and CDR2 as YYREEE (reference sequence). The CDR3 is made up of 13 amino acids.

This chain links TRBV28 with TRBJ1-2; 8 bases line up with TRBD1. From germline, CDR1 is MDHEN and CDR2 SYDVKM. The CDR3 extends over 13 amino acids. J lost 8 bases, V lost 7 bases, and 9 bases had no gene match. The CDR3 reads CASILGQGRGYTF. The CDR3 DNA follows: TGTGCCAGCATCCTTGGACAGGGAAGGGGCTACACCTTC.

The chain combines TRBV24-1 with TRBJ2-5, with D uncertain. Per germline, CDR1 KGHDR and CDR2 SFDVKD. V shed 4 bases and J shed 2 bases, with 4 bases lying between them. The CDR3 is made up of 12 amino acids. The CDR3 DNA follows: TGTGCCACCAGTGAGGGGCAAGAGACCCAGTACTTC. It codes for CATSEGQETQYF.

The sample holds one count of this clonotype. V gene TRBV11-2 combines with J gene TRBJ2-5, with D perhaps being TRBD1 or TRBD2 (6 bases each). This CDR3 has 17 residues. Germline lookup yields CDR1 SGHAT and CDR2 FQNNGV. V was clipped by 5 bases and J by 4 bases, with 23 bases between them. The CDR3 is CASSLVRGGLSGETQYF. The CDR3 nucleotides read TGTGCCAGCAGCCTAGTAAGAGGGGGGTTATCCGGAGAGACCCAGTACTTC.

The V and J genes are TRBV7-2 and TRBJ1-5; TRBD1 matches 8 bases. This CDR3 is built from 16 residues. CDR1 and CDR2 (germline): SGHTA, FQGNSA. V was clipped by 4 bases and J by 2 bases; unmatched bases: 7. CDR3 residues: CASSSWTGKGNQPQHF. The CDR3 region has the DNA TGTGCCAGCAGCTCTTGGACAGGGAAGGGCAATCAGCCCCAGCATTTT.

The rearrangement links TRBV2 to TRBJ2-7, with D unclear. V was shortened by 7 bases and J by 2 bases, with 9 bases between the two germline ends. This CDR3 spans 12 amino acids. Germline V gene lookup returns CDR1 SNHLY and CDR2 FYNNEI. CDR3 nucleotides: TGTGCCAGCAATGCAGAAACCTACGAGCAGTACTTC. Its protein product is CASNAETYEQYF. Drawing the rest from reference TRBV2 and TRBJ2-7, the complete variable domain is EPEVTQTPSHQVTQMGQEVILRCVPISNHLYFYWYRQILGQKVEFLVSFYNNEISEKSEIFDDQFSVERPDGSNFTLKIRSTKLEDSAMYFCASNAETYEQYFGPGTRLTVT.

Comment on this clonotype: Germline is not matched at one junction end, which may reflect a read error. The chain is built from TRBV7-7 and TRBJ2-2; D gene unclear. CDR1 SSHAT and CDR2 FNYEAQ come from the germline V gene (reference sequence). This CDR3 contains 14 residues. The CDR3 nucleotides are TGTGCTAGCAGCTTAGTCTCGAACACCGGGGAGCTGTTTTTT. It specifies CASSLVSNTGELFF.

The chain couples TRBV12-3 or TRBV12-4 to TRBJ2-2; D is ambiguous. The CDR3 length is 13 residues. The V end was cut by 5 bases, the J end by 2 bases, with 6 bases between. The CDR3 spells CASSTYNTGELFF. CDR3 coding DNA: TGTGCCAGCAGTACTTATAACACCGGGGAGCTGTTTTTT.

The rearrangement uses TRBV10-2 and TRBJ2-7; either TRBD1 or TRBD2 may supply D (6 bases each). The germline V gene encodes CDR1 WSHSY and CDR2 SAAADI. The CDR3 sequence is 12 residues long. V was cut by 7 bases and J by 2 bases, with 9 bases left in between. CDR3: CASKGGAYEQYF. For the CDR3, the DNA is TGCGCCAGCAAGGGGGGAGCCTACGAGCAGTACTTC.

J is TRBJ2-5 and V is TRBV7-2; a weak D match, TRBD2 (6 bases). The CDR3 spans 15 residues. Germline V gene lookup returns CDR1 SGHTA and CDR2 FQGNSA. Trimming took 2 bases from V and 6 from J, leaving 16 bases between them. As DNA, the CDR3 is TGTGCCAGCAGCTTACAATCAAGGAGGGCGAAGACCCAGTACTTC. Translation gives CASSLQSRRAKTQYF.

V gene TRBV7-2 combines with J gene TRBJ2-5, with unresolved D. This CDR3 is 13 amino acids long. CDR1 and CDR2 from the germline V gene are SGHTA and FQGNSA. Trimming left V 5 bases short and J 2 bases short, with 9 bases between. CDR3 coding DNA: TGTGCCAGCAGCAGGAATCGTCAAGAGACCCAGTACTTC. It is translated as CASSRNRQETQYF. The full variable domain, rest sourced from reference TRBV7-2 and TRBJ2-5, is GAGVSQSPSNKVTEKGKDVELRCDPISGHTALYWYRQSLGQGLEFLIYFQGNSAPDKSGLPSDRFSAERTGGSVSTLTIQRTQQEDSAVYLCASSRNRQETQYFGPGTRLLVL.

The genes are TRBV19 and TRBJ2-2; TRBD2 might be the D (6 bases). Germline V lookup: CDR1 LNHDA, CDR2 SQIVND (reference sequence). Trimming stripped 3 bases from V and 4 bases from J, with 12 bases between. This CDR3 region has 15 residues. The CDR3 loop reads CASSIPGSGTGELFF. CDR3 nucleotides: TGTGCCAGTAGTATTCCCGGGAGCGGCACCGGGGAGCTGTTTTTT.

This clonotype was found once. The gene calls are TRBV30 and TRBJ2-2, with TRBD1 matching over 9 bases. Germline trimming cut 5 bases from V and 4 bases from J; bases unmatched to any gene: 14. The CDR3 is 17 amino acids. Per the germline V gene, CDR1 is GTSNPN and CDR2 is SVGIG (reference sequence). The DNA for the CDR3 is TGTGCCTGGGGGACAGGGTTGGTCGGGAGAGGCACCGGGGAGCTGTTTTTT. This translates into CAWGTGLVGRGTGELFF.

The CDR3 sequence is CASKGVSKGEQFF. In DNA form, the CDR3 reads TGTGCCAGCAAAGGAGTTTCTAAGGGTGAGCAGTTCTTC. This chain joins TRBV28 and TRBJ2-1; D gene ambiguous. Germline-derived CDR1 and CDR2 are MDHEN and SYDVKM. V was cut by 7 bases and J by 9 bases, with 16 bases left in between. The CDR3 consists of 13 residues.

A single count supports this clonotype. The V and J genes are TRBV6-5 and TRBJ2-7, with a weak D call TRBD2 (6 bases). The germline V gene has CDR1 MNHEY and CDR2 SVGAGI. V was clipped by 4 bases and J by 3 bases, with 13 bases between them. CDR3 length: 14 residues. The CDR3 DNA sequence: TGTGCCAGCAGTTCGACATCGGGAGACTACGAGCAGTACTTC. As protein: CASSSTSGDYEQYF.

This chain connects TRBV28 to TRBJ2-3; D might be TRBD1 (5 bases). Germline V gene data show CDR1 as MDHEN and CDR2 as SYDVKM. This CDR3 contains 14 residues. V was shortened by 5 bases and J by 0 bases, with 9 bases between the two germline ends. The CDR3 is CASSPTGSTDTQYF. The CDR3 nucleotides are TGTGCCAGCAGTCCTACAGGTAGCACAGATACGCAGTATTTT.

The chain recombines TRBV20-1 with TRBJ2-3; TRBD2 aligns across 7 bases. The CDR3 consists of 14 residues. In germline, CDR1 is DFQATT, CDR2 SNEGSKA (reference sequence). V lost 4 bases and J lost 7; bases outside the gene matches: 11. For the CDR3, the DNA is TGCAGTGCTATAAACGGGCGGGAGCCCCATACGCAGTATTTT. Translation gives CSAINGREPHTQYF.